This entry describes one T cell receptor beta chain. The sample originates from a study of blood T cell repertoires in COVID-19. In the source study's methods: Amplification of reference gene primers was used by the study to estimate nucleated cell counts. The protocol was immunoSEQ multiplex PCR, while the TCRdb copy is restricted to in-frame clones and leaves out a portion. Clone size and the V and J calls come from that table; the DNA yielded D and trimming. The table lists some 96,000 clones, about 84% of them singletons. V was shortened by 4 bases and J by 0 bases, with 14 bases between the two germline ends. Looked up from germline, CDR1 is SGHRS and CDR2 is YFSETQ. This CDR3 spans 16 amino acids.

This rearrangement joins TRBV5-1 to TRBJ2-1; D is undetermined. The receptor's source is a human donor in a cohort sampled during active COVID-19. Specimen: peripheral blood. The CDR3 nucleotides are TGCGCCAGCAGCCATTACAAAGGCGGCTCCTACAATGAGCAGTTCTTC. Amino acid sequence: CASSHYKGGSYNEQFF.